This entry concerns a single T cell receptor beta chain. Its cognate antigen has yet to be identified. Per-base qualities were not stored, and no clone one base away is much larger. To sequence the TCRbeta CDR3 region, genomic DNA was isolated from the sorted cells. The immunoSEQ Assay was used to sequence the TCRbeta CDR3 regions. In its TCRdb copy, this immuneACCESS table keeps in-frame sequences only and misses some clones. Where compared with another copy, unresolved V genes explain less than half of these, and the others have no known cause. The sample table holds tens of thousands of clones, of which 84% were seen once. The ten largest clones take up around 0.84% of the sample. Patients with autoimmune disease history or receiving systemic immunosuppression were excluded from the trial. Peripheral blood for TCR sequencing was collected from all dose cohorts at baseline, on cycle 4 day 1, and on cycle 7 day 1. The samples were taken from a phase I, first-in-human, multicenter, open-label dose-escalation trial of ivuxolimab. Adults with locally advanced or metastatic melanoma, renal cell, hepatocellular, or head and neck squamous cell carcinoma were enrolled in the trial. Before TCR sequencing, CD4+ and CD8+ T cells were separately sorted from peripheral blood.

This sample was taken from a study of OX40 agonist ivuxolimab in advanced cancers. In the study overall: Ivuxolimab was a fully human IgG2 agonistic monoclonal antibody targeting the costimulatory receptor OX40 (CD134). The dose-escalation cohort was roughly 83% male with a mean age of about 60 years, ranging from roughly 20 to 80. Patients were allowed to have had prior anti-PD-1, anti-PD-L1 or anti-CTLA-4 therapy, and approximately 40% of the dose-escalation patients had previously received checkpoint inhibitors. Intravenous ivuxolimab was administered to patients every 2 weeks at six dose levels: 0.01, 0.1, 0.3, 1.5, 3 and 10 mg/kg. Peripheral TCRbeta sequencing was intended to test whether TCR sequence diversity was altered and clonal T-cell expansion was caused by ivuxolimab. Among the 50 to 55 dose-escalation patients, 19 had hepatocellular carcinoma, approximately 15 melanoma, 9 renal cell carcinoma and 9 head and neck cancer. Partial responses occurred in three dose-escalation patients: two with cutaneous melanoma and one with hepatocellular carcinoma. The paper describes the monotherapy dose-escalation part (N of about 52 patients) of the phase I trial of ivuxolimab.

Here is what the overall study found, with its caveats: Which antigens the clonally expanded peripheral T cells were specific for was not determined. Low levels of normalized T-cell clonal expansion were also seen in some patients who did not respond. After ivuxolimab, CD8+ T cells had more expanded clones than CD4+ T cells on average. Partial responders in the 0.1-3.0 mg/kg groups had among the lowest normalized peripheral clonal expansion, especially among CD8+ T cells. Clonal expansion of both CD4+ and CD8+ blood T cells was observed from baseline to week 6 at doses 0.1 to 3.0 mg/kg.

The sample was CD4+ or CD8+ T cells sorted from blood, taken in a trial of the OX40 agonist ivuxolimab. This sequence originates from an adult with an advanced solid tumor such as melanoma, head and neck, liver or kidney cancer.

CDR3 loop: CASSPYRTDTGELFF. The sequenced DNA: TGCGCCAGCAGCCCCTACCGGACAGACACCGGGGAGCTGTTTTTT. Rearrangement joined TRBV5-1 to TRBJ2-2; the D region possibly corresponds to TRBD1 (6 bases align). Trimming at the junction amounts to 4 bases on V and 3 bases on J, and the germline ends lie 13 bases apart. From cysteine to phenylalanine, the CDR3 is 15 amino acids long. Here the CDR3 DNA is all that survives: 45 bases in frame from base 1. Based on the germline V gene, the CDR1 and CDR2 sequences are SGHRS and YFSETQ.